This T cell receptor (beta chain) derives from a study of Ad26.COV2.S vaccination and SARS-CoV-2 variants listed by TCRdb under 2021. For the study in its entirety: Vaccine-arm donors were drawn from COV1001, a multicentre, randomized, double-blind, placebo-controlled phase I-IIa trial of Ad26.COV2.S in healthy adults. Ad26.COV2.S was administered intramuscularly at 5 x 10^10 or 1 x 10^11 viral particles, either as a single shot or as two shots given 56 days apart. TCRbeta repertoire sequencing served as the tool for gauging how specific and how broad the SARS-CoV-2-reactive T cell receptors were following Ad26.COV2.S vaccination. The TCR-sequenced set comprised approximately 32 samples: approximately 19 Ad26.COV2.S vaccine recipients, 5 placebo recipients and 8 SARS-CoV-2 convalescent individuals. Participants in the trial were split at random into five groups of five each, receiving low-dose or high-dose Ad26.COV2.S once or twice, or else placebo on both occasions. Investigators did not know the trial group allocation while performing experiments and assessing outcomes. Study-level results and caveats: Higher spike-specific TCR breadth was observed in Ad26.COV2.S recipients than in placebo recipients (P = 0.0014). Comparable non-spike TCR breadth was observed between vaccine and placebo recipients, consistent with only spike being contained in the vaccine. After vaccination, substantial breadth of spike-specific CD8+ and CD4+ T cell responses was reported. The authors noted that the TCR breadth and depth analyses may have underestimated total T cell responses. The study lacked the statistical power to compare responses across vaccine doses or regimens.

A word on this clone: Its antigen is still unknown. No clone much larger than this one lies a single base away; base qualities are absent.

The immunoSEQ Assay was used to sequence TCRbeta CDR3 regions. After extraction, genomic DNA underwent amplification by bias-controlled multiplex PCR, followed by high-throughput sequencing. The published analysis was carried out like this. To quantify the absolute abundance of every unique TCRbeta CDR3 region, sequences were collapsed and filtered. T cell fraction was estimated by normalizing TCRbeta template counts to usable DNA, with usable DNA measured through amplification of reference genes found in all nucleated cells. Repertoire TCRs were annotated as SARS-CoV-2-specific when V gene, CDR3 amino acid sequence and J gene were exactly matched to a known reactive TCR set. MIRA supplied the reference SARS-CoV-2 TCR set, which was filtered for enrichment in COVID-19-positive ImmuneCODE repertoires so that public or cross-reactive TCRs were removed. Drawing on the MIRA antigens, annotated TCRs were analysed further at the level of specific ORF or position within ORF. Breadth was defined as annotated unique rearrangements over total unique productive rearrangements; depth was the summed frequency of those rearrangements. Two-sided Wilcoxon rank-sum tests were applied when comparing TCR breadth between groups. Entries here come from immuneACCESS through TCRdb and include only in-frame sequences with V and J called. Some clones fail to appear in such tables; in the studies checked, an unresolved V gene covers under half of the shortfall, and the cause of the remainder is unknown. V, J and clone size reflect that table, while D and trimming were determined from the DNA. The sample table holds around 450,000 clones, of which 85% to 90% were seen once. Less than 4% of the sample comes from the top ten.

The CDR3 spans 14 residues, from the cysteine through the phenylalanine. Only CDR3 DNA is held: 42 bases, read in frame from base 1. V lost 1 base and J lost 0 bases; the stretch between them is 6 bases long. From the germline V gene, CDR1 is SGHVS and CDR2 is FNYEAQ. Taken with the paper, the label for treatment or condition translates to: 15 to 20 received Ad26.COV2.S at low or high dose, single or two shots; about 5 received placebo; per-sample allocation not given. Repertoires of vaccine and placebo recipients were sequenced from samples collected on day 63 after the first injection. In Cohort 1b, 20 to 25 adults aged 18-55 years were enrolled at a single site in Boston, USA, between 29 July and 7 August 2020. As a vaccine, Ad26.COV2.S was a replication-incompetent adenovirus type 26 vector that expressed a prefusion-stabilized SARS-CoV-2 spike protein derived from the original Wuhan strain.

The material sequenced was peripheral blood, taken in a trial of Ad26.COV2.S vaccine versus placebo. This receptor was obtained from a person aged 18-60 years who received the Ad26.COV2.S COVID-19 vaccine or a placebo. The chain is assembled from TRBV7-6 and TRBJ1-1; there is no confident call for the D gene. The DNA is TGTGCCAGCAGCTTAGGGCAGCTGAACACTGAAGCTTTCTTT. Its product reads: CASSLGQLNTEAFF.